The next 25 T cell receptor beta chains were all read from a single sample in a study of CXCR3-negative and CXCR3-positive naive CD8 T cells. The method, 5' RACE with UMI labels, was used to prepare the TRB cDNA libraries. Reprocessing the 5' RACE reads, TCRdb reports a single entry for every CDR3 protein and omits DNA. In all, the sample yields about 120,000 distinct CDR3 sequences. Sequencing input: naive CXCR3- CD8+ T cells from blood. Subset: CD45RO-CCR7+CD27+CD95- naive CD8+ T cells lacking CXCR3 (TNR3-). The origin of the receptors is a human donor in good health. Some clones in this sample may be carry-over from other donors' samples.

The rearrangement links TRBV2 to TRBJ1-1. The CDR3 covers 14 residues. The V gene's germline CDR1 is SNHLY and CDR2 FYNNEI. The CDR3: CASSEALRTKEAFF.

The chain's CDR3 is CASSLLAASTDTQYF. The chain is built from TRBV14 and TRBJ2-3; the D call of TRBD2 rests on TCRdb alone, since no DNA is present to check it. Germline V gene data show CDR1 as SGHDN and CDR2 as FVKESK. This CDR3 spans 15 amino acids.

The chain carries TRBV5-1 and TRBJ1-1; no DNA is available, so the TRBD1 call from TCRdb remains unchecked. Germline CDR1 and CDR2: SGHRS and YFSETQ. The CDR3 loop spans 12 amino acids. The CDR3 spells CASSTGQGEAFF.

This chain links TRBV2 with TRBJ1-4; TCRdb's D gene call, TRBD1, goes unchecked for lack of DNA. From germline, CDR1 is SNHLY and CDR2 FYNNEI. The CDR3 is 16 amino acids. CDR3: CASSEAETGNNEKLFF.

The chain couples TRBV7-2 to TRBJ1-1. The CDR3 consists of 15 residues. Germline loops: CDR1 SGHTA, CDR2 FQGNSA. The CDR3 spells CASSLALDVGTEAFF.

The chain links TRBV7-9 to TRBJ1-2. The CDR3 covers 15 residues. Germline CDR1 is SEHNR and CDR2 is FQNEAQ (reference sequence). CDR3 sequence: CASSLGVGTNYGYTF.

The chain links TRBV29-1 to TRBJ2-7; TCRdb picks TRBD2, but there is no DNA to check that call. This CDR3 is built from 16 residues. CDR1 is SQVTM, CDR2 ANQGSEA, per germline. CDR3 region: CSVGGLAGSVSYEQYF.

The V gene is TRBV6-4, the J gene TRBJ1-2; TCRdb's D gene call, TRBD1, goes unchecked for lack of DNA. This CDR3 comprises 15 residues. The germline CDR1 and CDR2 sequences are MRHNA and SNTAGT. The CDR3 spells CASSKDSFSNYGYTF.

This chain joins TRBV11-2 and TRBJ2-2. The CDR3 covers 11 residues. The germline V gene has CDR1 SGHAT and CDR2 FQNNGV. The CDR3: CASSRTGELFF.

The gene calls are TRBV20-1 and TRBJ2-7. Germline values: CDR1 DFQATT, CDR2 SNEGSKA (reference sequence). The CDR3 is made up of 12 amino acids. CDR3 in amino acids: CSAREVGYEQYF.

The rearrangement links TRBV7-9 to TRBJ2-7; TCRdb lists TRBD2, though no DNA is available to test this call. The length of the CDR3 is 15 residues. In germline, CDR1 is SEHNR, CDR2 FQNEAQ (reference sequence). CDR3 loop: CASSSRLAVGYEQYF.

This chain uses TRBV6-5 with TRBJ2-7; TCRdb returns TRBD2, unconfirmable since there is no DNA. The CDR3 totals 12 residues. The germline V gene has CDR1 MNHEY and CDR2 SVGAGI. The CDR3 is CASSPSSHEQYF.

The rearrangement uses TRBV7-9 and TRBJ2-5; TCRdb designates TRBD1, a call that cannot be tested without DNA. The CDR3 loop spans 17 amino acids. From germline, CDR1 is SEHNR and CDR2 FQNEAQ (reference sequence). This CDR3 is CASSPTPDRAFQETQYF.

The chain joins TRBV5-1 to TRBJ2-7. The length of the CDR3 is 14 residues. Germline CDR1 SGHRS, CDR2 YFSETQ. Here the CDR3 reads CASRTDYTHYEQYF.

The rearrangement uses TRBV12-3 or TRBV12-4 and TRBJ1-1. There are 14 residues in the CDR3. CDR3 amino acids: CASSLGGYNTEAFF.

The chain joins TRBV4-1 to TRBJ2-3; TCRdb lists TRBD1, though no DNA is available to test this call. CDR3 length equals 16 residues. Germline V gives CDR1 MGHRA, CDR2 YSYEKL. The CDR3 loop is CASSPRQGLGTDTQYF.

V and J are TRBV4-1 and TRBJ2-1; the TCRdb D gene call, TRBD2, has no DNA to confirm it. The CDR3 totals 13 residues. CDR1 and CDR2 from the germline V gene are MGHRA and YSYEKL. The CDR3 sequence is CASSQTRYNEQFF.

CDR3 sequence reads: CASSLFQGADTQYF. The rearrangement joins TRBV28 to TRBJ2-3; TCRdb's D call, TRBD1, is unchecked because there is no DNA. The germline V gene encodes CDR1 MDHEN and CDR2 SYDVKM. The CDR3 has 14 residues.

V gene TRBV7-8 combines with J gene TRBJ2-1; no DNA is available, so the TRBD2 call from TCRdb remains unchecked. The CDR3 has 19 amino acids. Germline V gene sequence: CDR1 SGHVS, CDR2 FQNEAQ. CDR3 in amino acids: CASSLAHVGASGVYNEQFF.

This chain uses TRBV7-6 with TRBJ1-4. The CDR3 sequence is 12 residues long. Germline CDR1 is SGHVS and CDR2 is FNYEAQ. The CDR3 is CASSLGDEKLFF.

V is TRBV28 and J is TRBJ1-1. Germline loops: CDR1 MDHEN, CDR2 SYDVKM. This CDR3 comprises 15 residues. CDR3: CASSFPREVITEAFF.

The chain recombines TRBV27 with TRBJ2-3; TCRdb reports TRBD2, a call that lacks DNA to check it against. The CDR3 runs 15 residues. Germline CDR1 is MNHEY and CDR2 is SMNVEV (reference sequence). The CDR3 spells CASSWTSGVTDTQYF.

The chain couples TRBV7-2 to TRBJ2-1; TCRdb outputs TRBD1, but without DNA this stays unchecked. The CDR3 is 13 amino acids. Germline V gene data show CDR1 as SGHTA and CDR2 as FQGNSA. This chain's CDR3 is CASSLAGAGEQFF.

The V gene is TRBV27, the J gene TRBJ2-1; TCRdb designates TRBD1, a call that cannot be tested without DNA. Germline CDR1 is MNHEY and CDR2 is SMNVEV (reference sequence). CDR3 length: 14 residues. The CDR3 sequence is CASSFRGTYNEQFF.

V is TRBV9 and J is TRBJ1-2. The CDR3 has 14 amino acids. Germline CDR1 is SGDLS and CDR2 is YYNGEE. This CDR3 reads CASSVASGDYGYTF.